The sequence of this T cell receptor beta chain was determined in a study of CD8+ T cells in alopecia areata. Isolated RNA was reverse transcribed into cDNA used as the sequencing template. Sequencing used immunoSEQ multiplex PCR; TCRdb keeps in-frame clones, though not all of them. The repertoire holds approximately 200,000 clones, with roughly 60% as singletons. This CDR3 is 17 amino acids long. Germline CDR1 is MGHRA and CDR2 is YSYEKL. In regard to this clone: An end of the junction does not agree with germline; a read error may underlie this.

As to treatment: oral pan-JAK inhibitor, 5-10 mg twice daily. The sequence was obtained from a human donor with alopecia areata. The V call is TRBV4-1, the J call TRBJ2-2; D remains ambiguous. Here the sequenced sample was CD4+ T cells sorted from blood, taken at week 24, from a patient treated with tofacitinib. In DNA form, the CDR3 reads TGCGCCAGCACCCAAGTGAGCAGCAGCCGGGACACCGGGGAGCTGTTTTTT. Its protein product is CASTQVSSSRDTGELFF.